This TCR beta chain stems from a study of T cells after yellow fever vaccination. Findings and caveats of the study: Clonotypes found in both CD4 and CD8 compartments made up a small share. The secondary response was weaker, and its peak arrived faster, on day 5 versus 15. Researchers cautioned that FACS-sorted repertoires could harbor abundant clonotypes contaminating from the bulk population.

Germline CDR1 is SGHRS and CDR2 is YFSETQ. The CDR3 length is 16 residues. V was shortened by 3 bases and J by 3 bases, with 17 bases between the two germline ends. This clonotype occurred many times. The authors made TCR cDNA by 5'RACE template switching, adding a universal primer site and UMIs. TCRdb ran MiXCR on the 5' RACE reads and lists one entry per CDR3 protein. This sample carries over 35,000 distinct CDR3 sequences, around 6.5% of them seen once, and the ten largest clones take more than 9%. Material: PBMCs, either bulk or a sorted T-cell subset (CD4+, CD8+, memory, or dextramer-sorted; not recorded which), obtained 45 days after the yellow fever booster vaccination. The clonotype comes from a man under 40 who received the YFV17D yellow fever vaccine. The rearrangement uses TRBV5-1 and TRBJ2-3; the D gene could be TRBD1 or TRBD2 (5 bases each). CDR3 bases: TGCGCCAGCAGCTCCCATGGTGGGGGTTGGACAGATACGCAGTATTTT. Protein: CASSSHGGGWTDTQYF.